The 2 T cell receptor beta chains presented below share a single source sample, sequenced in a study of spatial heterogeneity in lung cancer. This sample's time point: blood at routine non-recurrence follow-up after resection. TCRdb re-called the 5' RACE reads with MiXCR, one entry per CDR3 protein. The repertoire holds about 43,000 distinct CDR3 sequences, more than 20% seen once, with roughly 6.5% in the top ten. This specimen was PBMCs, taken at follow-up. The receptors were sampled from a female donor with early-stage non-small cell lung cancer.

Only a few counts were recorded for this clonotype. The genes are TRBV20-1 and TRBJ2-1; 7 nucleotides align to TRBD2. With 6 bases clipped from V and 1 base from J, the junction kept 6 bases outside the gene matches. The CDR3 has 14 residues. The V gene's germline CDR1 is DFQATT and CDR2 SNEGSKA (reference sequence). The CDR3 reads CSAPGLVSYNEQFF. The CDR3 region has the DNA TGCAGTGCCCCTGGACTAGTTTCCTACAATGAGCAGTTCTTC.

The genes are TRBV3-1 and TRBJ1-1; unclear D gene. V was pared by 1 base and J by 11 bases, with 8 bases between. CDR1 LGHDT and CDR2 YNNKEL come from the germline V gene (reference sequence). This CDR3 has 11 residues. CDR3 sequence reads: CASSQARWAFF. CDR3 nucleotides: TGTGCCAGCAGCCAAGCGCGTTGGGCTTTCTTT.